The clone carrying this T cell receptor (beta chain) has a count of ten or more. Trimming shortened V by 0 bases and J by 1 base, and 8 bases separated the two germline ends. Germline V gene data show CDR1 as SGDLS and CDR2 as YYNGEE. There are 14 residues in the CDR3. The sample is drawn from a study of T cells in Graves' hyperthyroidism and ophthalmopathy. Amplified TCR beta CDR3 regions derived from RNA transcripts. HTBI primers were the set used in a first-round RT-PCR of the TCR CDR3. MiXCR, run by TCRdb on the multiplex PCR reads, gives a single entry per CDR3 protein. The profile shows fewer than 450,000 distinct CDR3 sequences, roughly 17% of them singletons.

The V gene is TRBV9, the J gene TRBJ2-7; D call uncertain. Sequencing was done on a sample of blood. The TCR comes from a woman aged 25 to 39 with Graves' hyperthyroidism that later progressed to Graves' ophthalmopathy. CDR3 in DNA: TGTGCCAGCAGCGTAGCTCAGGTGTCCTACGAGCAGTACTTC. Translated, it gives CASSVAQVSYEQYF.